This T cell receptor beta chain was identified during a study of cytomegalovirus exposure and HLA in healthy donors. 60 Vbeta and 13 Jbeta primers were used in PCR. This table comes from immunoSEQ multiplex PCR, and its TCRdb copy is limited to in-frame clones, with some not included. The repertoire consists of some 180,000 clones, with roughly a tenth occurring once and the leading ten covering 1% to 1.5%. Germline-derived CDR1 and CDR2 are LGHNA and YNFKEQ. With 2 bases removed from V and 2 bases from J, the gap between germline ends came to 10 bases. The CDR3 extends over 14 amino acids. Overall study results and limits: An ancestry cluster, one associated with Asian ancestry, reportedly showed fewer N-insertions than the roughly 610-donor mean in a later analysis.

This clone has just a few counts. Its antigen is unidentified. This sequence was found in a woman aged 25 to 39 in good health and CMV-seropositive. The rearrangement joins TRBV4-2 to TRBJ2-7; maybe TRBD2 (6 bases). The sample taken for sequencing was PBMCs. This CDR3 reads CASSQSRRAYEQYF. The DNA of the CDR3 is TGTGCCAGCAGCCAATCTAGGAGGGCCTACGAGCAGTACTTC.